This T cell receptor (beta chain) was identified during a study of cytomegalovirus exposure and HLA in healthy donors (dated 2017 in TCRdb). For the study in its entirety: According to a later analysis, the 120 or so validation repertoires were produced on the same platform as the 680 or so repertoires of the first cohort. To predict cytomegalovirus infection status, the study brought together high-throughput TCR immunosequencing, statistical association of individual TCRs with disease status, and machine learning. The study aimed to test whether signatures of past pathogen exposure could be identified by cataloging public T cell receptors. In addition to the first cohort of 666 subjects, a separate validation cohort of approximately 120 different subjects was used.

Libraries were constructed by the immunoSEQ multiplex PCR assay. For the original study's pipeline: To diagnose cytomegalovirus status from the catalog of TCR beta chain sequences, a statistical classification framework was built. Drawn from immuneACCESS, this table holds only the in-frame rearrangements with V and J called that TCRdb kept. Clones are partly lost; checked studies trace under half to an unresolved V gene and leave the rest unexplained. V and J calls plus clone size are reproduced from that table; the DNA served to infer D and trimming. In this sample the table shows about 200,000 clones, 75% to 90% of which occur a single time. 4.5% to 7% of the sample goes to the ten largest clones. Broad study findings and their caveats: In both the original and validation cohorts, the classifier was reported to diagnose cytomegalovirus status with high specificity and sensitivity. While some public TCRs were present in many individuals, most TCR sequences turned up only very rarely across donors. The study listed 170 or so TCR beta chains as associated with cytomegalovirus. A later analysis had no HLA typing for the validation cohort, so co-occurrence there was scored across all 130 or so repertoires. In a later analysis, TCRs clustered in the first cohort were found to also tend to co-occur in the 110 or so validation repertoires, with 90% to 95% of cluster scores above 0. In vitro tests confirmed that a few of the cytomegalovirus-associated TCR beta chains recognize cytomegalovirus antigens. The authors suggested that the approach could potentially be extended to other disease states and immunological phenotypes.

Separate from the approximately 670-subject first cohort, the validation cohort of over 90 subjects was the group to which the donors belonged. CDR3 length: 15 amino acids, cysteine to phenylalanine. CDR3 DNA only is kept here, 45 bases in frame from base 1. The germline V gene specifies SGHVS as CDR1 and FQNEAQ as CDR2. Trimmed from V: 3 bases; trimmed from J: 6 bases; junction bases lacking a gene match: 5. Concerning this clone itself: Its antigen is not yet known. The sample holds no much larger clone one base away, and base qualities are not on file.

The sample was PBMCs. The rearranged segments are TRBV7-8 and TRBJ2-1; 10 middle bases align to TRBD2. The clonotype comes from a woman between 18 and 29 years old in good health and CMV-seronegative. The DNA is as follows: TGTGCCAGCAGCTTCTTCAGCGGGGGGGCCAATGAGCAGTTCTTC. Its protein product is CASSFFSGGANEQFF.